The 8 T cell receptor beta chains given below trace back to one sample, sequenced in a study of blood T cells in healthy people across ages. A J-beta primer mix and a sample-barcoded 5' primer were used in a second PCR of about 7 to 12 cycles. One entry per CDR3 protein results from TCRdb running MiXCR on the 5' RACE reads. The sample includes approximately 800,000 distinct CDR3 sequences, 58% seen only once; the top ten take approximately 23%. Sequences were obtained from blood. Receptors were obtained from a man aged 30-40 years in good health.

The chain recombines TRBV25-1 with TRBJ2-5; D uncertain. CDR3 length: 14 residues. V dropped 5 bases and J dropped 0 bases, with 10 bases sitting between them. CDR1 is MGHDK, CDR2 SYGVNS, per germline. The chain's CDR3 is CASSNSRDQETQYF. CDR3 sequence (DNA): TGTGCCAGCAGTAATAGTCGGGACCAAGAGACCCAGTACTTC.

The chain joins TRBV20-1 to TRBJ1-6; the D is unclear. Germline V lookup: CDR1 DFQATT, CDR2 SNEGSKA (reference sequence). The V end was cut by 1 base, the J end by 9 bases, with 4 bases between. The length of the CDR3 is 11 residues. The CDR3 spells CSARGSSPLHF. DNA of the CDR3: TGCAGTGCTAGAGGGAGTTCACCCCTCCACTTT.

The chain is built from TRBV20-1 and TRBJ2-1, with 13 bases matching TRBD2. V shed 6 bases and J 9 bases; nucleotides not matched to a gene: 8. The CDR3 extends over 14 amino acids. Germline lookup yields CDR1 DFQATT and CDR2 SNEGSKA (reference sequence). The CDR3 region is CSAKLAGGSGEQFF. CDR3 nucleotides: TGCAGTGCGAAACTAGCGGGGGGGTCCGGTGAGCAGTTCTTC.

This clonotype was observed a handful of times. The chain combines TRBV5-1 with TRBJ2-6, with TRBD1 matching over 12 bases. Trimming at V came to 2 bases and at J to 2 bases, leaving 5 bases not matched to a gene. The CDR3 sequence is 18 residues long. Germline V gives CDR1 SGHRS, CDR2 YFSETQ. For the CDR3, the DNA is TGCGCCAGCAGCTTAGTGGGACAGGGGGCGACTGGGGCCAACGTCCTGACTTTC. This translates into CASSLVGQGATGANVLTF.

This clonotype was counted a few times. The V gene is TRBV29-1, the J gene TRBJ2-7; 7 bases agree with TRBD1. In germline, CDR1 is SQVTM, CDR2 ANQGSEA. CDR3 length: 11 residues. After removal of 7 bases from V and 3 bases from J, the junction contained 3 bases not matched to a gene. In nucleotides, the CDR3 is TGCAGCGGACGGGACAGCTACGAGCAGTACTTC. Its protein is CSGRDSYEQYF.

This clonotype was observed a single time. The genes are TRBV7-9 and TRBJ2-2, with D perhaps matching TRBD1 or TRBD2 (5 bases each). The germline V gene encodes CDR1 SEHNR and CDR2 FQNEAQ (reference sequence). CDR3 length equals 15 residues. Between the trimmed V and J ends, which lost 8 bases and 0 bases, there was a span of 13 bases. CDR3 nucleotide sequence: TGTGCCAGCCTAAGAGGGGCCGCGAACACCGGGGAGCTGTTTTTT. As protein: CASLRGAANTGELFF.

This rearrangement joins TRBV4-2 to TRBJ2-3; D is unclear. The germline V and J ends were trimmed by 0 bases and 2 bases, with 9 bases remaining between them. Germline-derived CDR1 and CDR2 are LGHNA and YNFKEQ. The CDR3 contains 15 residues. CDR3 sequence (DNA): TGTGCCAGCAGCCAAGATTACTCATCCACAGATACGCAGTATTTT. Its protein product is CASSQDYSSTDTQYF.

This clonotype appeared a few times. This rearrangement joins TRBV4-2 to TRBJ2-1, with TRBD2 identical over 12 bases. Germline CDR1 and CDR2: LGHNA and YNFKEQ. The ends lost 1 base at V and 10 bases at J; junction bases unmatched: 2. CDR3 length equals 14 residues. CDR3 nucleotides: TGTGCCAGCAGCCAAGTGACTAGCGGGAGCGAGCAGTTCTTC. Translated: CASSQVTSGSEQFF.